One sample yielded the 11 T cell receptor beta chains listed below, sequenced in a study of siplizumab effects on memory and regulatory T cells. Measured with immunoSEQ multiplex PCR; TCRdb has only the in-frame clones, and not every one. The sample holds about 64,000 clones, roughly 96% seen once. Sequenced sample: naive CD8+ T cells sorted from blood. These receptors were collected from a human donor in good health.

This chain joins TRBV19 and TRBJ2-3; the match to TRBD2 covers 9 bases. The CDR3 is 13 residues long. CDR1 and CDR2 from the germline V gene are LNHDA and SQIVND (reference sequence). DNA for the CDR3: TGTGCAGTGGGTAGCGGGGGAACAGATACGCAGTATTTT. Its protein product is CAVGSGGTDTQYF.

This sequence joins TRBV5-1 and TRBJ2-7; 8 bases match TRBD2. V shed 4 bases and J 2 bases; nucleotides not matched to a gene: 8. Germline V lookup: CDR1 SGHRS, CDR2 YFSETQ. This CDR3 region has 15 residues. The CDR3 region is CASSPHGSGTYEQYF. CDR3 DNA: TGCGCCAGCAGCCCCCATGGTAGCGGGACCTACGAGCAGTACTTC.

The chain links TRBV30 to TRBJ2-1; possibly TRBD2 for D (6 bases). This CDR3 has 13 amino acids. Germline V gene data show CDR1 as GTSNPN and CDR2 as SVGIG (reference sequence). This CDR3 is CAIRESSYNEQFF. In nucleotides, the CDR3 is TGTGCAATACGGGAGAGCTCCTACAATGAGCAGTTCTTC.

V and J are TRBV6-6 and TRBJ1-5, with D uncertain. CDR3 length: 15 amino acids. Germline CDR1 is MNHNY and CDR2 is SVGAGI (reference sequence). Between the trimmed V and J ends, which lost 5 bases and 6 bases, there was a span of 17 bases. The chain's CDR3 is CASSHPEILGQPQHF. The CDR3 DNA reads TGTGCCAGCAGTCACCCAGAGATTTTGGGTCAGCCCCAGCATTTT.

The rearrangement links TRBV7-9 to TRBJ2-3; D is undetermined. The CDR3 is 15 residues long. The V and J ends lost 5 bases and 3 bases respectively, with 15 bases between them. Germline CDR1 and CDR2: SEHNR and FQNEAQ (reference sequence). This chain's CDR3 is CASSPLGGSTDTQYF. The CDR3 coding sequence is TGTGCCAGCAGCCCCCTCGGTGGTAGTACAGATACGCAGTATTTT.

The chain links TRBV25-1 to TRBJ2-6, with D tentatively TRBD2 (6 bases). V gave up 5 bases and J gave up 2 bases, with 13 bases separating them. CDR1 is MGHDK, CDR2 SYGVNS, per germline. CDR3 length: 16 amino acids. CDR3 DNA: TGTGCCAGCAGTCCCCCGGGACTCACTGGGGCCAACGTCCTGACTTTC. This encodes CASSPPGLTGANVLTF.

This sequence joins TRBV7-2 and TRBJ2-1, with 11 bases fitting TRBD2. Trimming at V came to 5 bases and at J to 2 bases, leaving 2 bases not matched to a gene. Germline loops: CDR1 SGHTA, CDR2 FQGNSA. The CDR3 totals 15 residues. As DNA, the CDR3 is TGTGCCAGCAGCGCGGGACTAGCGGCCTACAATGAGCAGTTCTTC. This sequence encodes CASSAGLAAYNEQFF.

This chain joins TRBV28 and TRBJ2-7; the D call may be TRBD1 or TRBD2 (5 bases each). V was shortened by 1 base and J by 2 bases, with 12 bases between the two germline ends. The CDR3 runs to 15 residues. Germline lookup yields CDR1 MDHEN and CDR2 SYDVKM. Here the CDR3 reads CASSLSQGAPYEQYF. The CDR3 region has the DNA TGTGCCAGCAGTTTATCGCAGGGAGCCCCCTACGAGCAGTACTTC.

This clone was found once. The chain uses TRBV7-9 and TRBJ1-4; D gene uncertain. The CDR3 has 14 residues. Trimming took off 1 base at V and 7 bases at J, with 10 bases between the two ends. Germline values: CDR1 SEHNR, CDR2 FQNEAQ (reference sequence). The CDR3 coding sequence is TGTGCCAGCAGCTTAGTCTGGGCCGGTGAAAAACTGTTTTTT. Amino acids: CASSLVWAGEKLFF. Full variable domain (missing parts from reference TRBV7-9 and TRBJ1-4): DTGVSQNPRHKITKRGQNVTFRCDPISEHNRLYWYRQTLGQGPEFLTYFQNEAQLEKSRLLSDRFSAERPKGSFSTLEIQRTEQGDSAMYLCASSLVWAGEKLFFGSGTQLSVL.

The V gene is TRBV7-9, the J gene TRBJ2-1, with D possibly being TRBD1 or TRBD2 (5 bases each). With 8 bases removed from V and 11 bases from J, the gap between germline ends came to 10 bases. This CDR3 region has 10 residues. Germline CDR1 and CDR2: SEHNR and FQNEAQ (reference sequence). CDR3 DNA sequence: TGTGCCAGCGGCCGGGACCAGCAGTTCTTC. As protein: CASGRDQQFF.

The chain links TRBV12-2 to TRBJ2-7; no check of the table's D call, TRBD1, against the DNA was made. TRBV12-2 is designated a pseudogene. This CDR3 comprises 14 residues. CDR3 amino acids: CASRPTGSSYEQYF. As DNA, the CDR3 is TGTGCAAGTCGCCCGACAGGGAGCTCCTACGAGCAGTACTTC.